This T cell receptor (beta chain) was sequenced for a study of cytomegalovirus exposure and HLA in healthy donors. Study information: Later analysis reported that the 120 or so validation repertoires shared the platform of the 650 to 700 first-cohort repertoires.

The data were produced by immunoSEQ multiplex PCR, yet TCRdb's version contains in-frame clones alone and is incomplete. The sample yields 130,000 to 150,000 clones, 85% to 90% seen once. CDR3 length: 15 residues. Germline CDR1 and CDR2: LNHNV and YYDKDF (reference sequence). The V and J ends lost 6 bases and 4 bases respectively, with 18 bases between them. The sequencing input was PBMCs. This sequence was found in a woman aged 18-29 years in good health and CMV-seropositive. The chain uses TRBV15 and TRBJ2-5; D ambiguous. In DNA form, the CDR3 reads TGTGCCACCAGTACGCCGCGATTGAGTGGAGAGACCCAGTACTTC. This translates into CATSTPRLSGETQYF.